This T cell receptor beta chain came from a study of T cells in tumors after PD-1 blockade. Across the study: Prior checkpoint blockade, systemic immunosuppressant use, or anti-cancer therapy within 4 weeks excluded patients.

Notes on the study in general: Peripheral recruitment is suggested, as some novel exhausted tumor clones were in pre-treatment blood.

As regards this clone: Its antigen is undetermined.

Input was about 550 ng to 6,004 ng of genomic DNA from tumor or blood. Germline V gene lookup returns CDR1 LNHDA and CDR2 SQIVND (reference sequence). V was cut by 6 bases and J by 6 bases, with 17 bases left in between. The CDR3 extends over 15 amino acids. Repertoires were generated with immunoSEQ multiplex PCR, while TCRdb's copy carries only in-frame clones and drops some. This table has some 66,000 clones, approximately 74% appearing once. The material sequenced was PBMCs, taken after anti-PD-1 treatment. The sequence was obtained from a human donor with basal cell carcinoma. The chain uses TRBV19 and TRBJ2-2; D might be TRBD1 (6 bases). DNA for the CDR3: TGTGCCAGTAGGCCGGGACAAAAGGCCCCCGGGGAGCTGTTTTTT. The encoded protein is CASRPGQKAPGELFF. The full variable domain, with the rest looked up from reference TRBV19 and TRBJ2-2, is DGGITQSPKYLFRKEGQNVTLSCEQNLNHDAMYWYRQDPGQGLRLIYYSQIVNDFQKGDIAEGYSVSREKKESFPLTVTSAQKNPTAFYLCASRPGQKAPGELFFGEGSRLTVL.